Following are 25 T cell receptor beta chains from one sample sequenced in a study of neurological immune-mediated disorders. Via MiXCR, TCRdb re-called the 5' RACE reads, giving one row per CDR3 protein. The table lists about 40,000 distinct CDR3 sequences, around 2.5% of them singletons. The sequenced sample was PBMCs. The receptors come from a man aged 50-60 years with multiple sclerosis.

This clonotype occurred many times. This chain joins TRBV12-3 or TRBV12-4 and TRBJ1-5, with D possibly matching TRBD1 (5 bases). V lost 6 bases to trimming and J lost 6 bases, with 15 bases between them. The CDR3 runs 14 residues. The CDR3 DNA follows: TGTGCCAGCAGACCGACAGTTAAACCTCAGCCCCAGCATTTT. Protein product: CASRPTVKPQPQHF.

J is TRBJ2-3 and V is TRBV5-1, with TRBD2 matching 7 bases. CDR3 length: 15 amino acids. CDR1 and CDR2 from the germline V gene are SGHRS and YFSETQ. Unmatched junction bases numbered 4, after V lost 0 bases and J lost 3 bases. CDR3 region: CASSLVGAGTDTQYF. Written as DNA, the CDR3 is TGCGCCAGCAGCTTGGTAGGAGCGGGAACAGATACGCAGTATTTT.

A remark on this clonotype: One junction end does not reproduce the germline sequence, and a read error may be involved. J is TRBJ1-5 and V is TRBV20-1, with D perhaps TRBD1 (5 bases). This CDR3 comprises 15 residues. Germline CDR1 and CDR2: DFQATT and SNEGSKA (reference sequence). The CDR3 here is CSARDWDGSNQPQNF. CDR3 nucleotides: TGCAGTGCTAGAGATTGGGACGGTAGCAATCAGCCCCAGAATTTT.

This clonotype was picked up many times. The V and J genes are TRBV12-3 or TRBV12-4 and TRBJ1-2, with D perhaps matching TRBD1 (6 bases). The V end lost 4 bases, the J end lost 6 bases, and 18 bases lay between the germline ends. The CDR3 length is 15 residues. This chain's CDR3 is CASSSPKGGVNGYTF. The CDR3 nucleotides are TGTGCCAGCAGTTCCCCGAAAGGGGGAGTGAATGGCTACACCTTC.

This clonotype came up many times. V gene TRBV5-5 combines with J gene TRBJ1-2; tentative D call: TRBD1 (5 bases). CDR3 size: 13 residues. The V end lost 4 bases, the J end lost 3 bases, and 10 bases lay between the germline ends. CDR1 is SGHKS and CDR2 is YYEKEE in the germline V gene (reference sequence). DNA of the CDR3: TGTGCCAGCAGCCCCACGGGGGACTATGGCTACACCTTC. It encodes CASSPTGDYGYTF.

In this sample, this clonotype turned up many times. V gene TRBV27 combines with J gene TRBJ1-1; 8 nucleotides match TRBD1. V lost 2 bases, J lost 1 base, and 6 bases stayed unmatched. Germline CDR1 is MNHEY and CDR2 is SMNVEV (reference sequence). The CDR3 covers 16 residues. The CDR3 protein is CASSLIVRGPNTEAFF. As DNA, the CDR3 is TGTGCCAGCAGTTTAATCGTCAGGGGGCCGAACACTGAAGCTTTCTTT.

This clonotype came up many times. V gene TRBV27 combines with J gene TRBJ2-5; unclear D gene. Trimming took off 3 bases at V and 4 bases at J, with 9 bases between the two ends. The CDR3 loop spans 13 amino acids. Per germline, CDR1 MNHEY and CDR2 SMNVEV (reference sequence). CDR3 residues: CASSFGLRETQYF. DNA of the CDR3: TGTGCCAGCAGTTTCGGATTAAGAGAGACCCAGTACTTC.

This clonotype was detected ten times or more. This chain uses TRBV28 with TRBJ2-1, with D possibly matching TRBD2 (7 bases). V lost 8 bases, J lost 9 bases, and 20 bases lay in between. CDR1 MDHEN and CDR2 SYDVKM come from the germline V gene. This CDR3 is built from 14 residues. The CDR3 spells CASGLFGGRGEQFF. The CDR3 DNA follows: TGTGCCAGCGGCCTATTCGGGGGGCGAGGTGAGCAGTTCTTC.

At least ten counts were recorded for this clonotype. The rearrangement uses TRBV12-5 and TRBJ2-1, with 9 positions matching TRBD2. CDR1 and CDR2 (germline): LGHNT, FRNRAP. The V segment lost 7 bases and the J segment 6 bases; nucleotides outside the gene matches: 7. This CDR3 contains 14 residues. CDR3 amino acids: CASALGTSRNEQFF. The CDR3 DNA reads TGTGCTAGTGCCTTGGGGACTAGCCGCAATGAGCAGTTCTTC.

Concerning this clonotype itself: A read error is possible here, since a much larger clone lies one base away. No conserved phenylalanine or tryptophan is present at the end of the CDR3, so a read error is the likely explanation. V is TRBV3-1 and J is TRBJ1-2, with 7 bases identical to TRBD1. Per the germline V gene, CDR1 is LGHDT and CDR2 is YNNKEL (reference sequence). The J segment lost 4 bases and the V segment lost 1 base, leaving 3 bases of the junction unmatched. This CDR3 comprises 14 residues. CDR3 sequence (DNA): TGTGCCAGCAGCCAAGCCCAGGGGGTCTATGGCTACACCTGC. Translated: CASSQAQGVYGYTC.

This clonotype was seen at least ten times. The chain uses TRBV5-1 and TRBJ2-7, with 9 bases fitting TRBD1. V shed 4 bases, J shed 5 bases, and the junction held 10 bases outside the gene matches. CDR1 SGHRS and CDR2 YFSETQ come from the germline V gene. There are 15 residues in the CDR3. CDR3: CASSTTGTGPHEQYF. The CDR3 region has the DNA TGCGCCAGCAGCACCACCGGGACAGGGCCGCACGAGCAGTACTTC.

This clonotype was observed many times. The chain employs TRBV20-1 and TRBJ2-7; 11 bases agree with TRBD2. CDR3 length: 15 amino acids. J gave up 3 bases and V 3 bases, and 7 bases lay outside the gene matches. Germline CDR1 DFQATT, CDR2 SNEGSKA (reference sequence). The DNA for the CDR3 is TGCAGTGCTAGTGAACTAGCGGGGGCCCTCTACGAGCAGTACTTC. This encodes CSASELAGALYEQYF.

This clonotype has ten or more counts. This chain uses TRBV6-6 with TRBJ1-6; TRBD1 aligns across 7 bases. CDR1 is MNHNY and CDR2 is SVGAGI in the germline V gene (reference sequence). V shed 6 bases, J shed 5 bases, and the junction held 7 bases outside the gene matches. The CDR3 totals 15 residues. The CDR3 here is CASSSTGTDNSPLHF. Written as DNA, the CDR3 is TGTGCCAGCAGCTCAACCGGGACAGATAATTCACCCCTCCACTTT.

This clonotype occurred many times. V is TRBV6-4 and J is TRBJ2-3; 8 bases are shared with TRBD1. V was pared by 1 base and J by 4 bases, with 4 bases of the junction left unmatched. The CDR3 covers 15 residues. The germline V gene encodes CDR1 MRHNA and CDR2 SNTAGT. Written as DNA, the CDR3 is TGTGCCAGCAGTGACTTGGCAGGGGGCGCAGATACGCAGTATTTT. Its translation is CASSDLAGGADTQYF.

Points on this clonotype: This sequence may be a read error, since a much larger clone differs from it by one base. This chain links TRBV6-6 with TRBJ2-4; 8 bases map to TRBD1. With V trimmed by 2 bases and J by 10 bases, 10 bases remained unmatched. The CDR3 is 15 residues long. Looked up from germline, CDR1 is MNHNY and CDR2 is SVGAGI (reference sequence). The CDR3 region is CASSYPDREGEIQYF. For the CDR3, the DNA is TGTGCCAGCAGTTACCCGGACAGGGAAGGGGAAATTCAGTACTTC.

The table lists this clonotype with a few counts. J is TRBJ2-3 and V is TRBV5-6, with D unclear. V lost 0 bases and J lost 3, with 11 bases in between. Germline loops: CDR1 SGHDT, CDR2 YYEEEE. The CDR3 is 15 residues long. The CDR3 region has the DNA TGTGCCAGCAGCTTGGGACCAGGAGTGACAGATACGCAGTATTTT. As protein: CASSLGPGVTDTQYF.

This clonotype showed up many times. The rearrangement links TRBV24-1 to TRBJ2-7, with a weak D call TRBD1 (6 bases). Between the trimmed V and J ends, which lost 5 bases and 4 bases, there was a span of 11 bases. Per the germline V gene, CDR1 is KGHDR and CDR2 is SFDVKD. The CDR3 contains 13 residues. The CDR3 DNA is TGTGCCACCAGTGCCCCGGACAGTTACGAGCAGTACTTC. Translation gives CATSAPDSYEQYF.

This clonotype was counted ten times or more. This chain's CDR3 is CSVEEGEVETQYF. For the CDR3, the DNA is TGCAGCGTTGAAGAAGGAGAGGTAGAGACCCAGTACTTC. The chain recombines TRBV29-1 with TRBJ2-5; D call uncertain. The CDR3 sequence is 13 residues long. The V end lost 0 bases, the J end lost 4 bases, and 9 bases lay between the germline ends. CDR1 is SQVTM and CDR2 is ANQGSEA in the germline V gene.

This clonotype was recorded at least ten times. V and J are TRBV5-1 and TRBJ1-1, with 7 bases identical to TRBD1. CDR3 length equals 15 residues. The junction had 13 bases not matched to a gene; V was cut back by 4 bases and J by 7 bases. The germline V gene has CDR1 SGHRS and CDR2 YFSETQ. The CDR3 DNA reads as TGCGCCAGCAGCGGACGACAGGGCCTACGAGATGAAGCTTTCTTT. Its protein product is CASSGRQGLRDEAFF.

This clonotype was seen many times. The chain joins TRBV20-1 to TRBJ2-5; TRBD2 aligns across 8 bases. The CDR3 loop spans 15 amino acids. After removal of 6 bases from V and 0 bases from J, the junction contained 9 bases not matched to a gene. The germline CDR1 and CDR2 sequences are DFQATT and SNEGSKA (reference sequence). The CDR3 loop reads CSAKLLRGDQETQYF. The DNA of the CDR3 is TGCAGTGCCAAGCTGTTGCGGGGGGACCAAGAGACCCAGTACTTC.

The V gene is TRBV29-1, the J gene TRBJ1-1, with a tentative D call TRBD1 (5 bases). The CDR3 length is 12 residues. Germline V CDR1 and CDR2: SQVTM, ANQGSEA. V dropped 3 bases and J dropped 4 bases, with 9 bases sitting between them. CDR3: CSVDKTVTEAFF. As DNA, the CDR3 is TGCAGCGTTGATAAGACAGTCACTGAAGCTTTCTTT.

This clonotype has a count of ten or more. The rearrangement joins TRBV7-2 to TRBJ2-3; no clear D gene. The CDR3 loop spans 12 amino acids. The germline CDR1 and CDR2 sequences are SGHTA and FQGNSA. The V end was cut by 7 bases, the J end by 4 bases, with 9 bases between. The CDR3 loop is CASTQPSDTQYF. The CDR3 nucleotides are TGTGCCAGCACCCAGCCATCAGATACGCAGTATTTT. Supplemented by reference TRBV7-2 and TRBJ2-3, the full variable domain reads GAGVSQSPSNKVTEKGKDVELRCDPISGHTALYWYRQSLGQGLEFLIYFQGNSAPDKSGLPSDRFSAERTGGSVSTLTIQRTQQEDSAVYLCASTQPSDTQYFGPGTRLTVL.

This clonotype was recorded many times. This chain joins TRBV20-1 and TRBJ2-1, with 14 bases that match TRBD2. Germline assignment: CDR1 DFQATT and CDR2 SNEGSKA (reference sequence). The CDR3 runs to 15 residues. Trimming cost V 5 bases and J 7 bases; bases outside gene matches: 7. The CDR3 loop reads CSALRLAGGPNEQFF. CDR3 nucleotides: TGCAGTGCTCTAAGACTAGCGGGGGGGCCGAATGAGCAGTTCTTC.

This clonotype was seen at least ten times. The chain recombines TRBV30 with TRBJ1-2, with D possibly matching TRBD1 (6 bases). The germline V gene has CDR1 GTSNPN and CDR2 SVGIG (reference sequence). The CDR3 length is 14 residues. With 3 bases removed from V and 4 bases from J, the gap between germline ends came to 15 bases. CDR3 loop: CAWRGHGRSYGYTF. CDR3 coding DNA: TGTGCCTGGAGGGGACACGGACGGAGCTATGGCTACACCTTC.

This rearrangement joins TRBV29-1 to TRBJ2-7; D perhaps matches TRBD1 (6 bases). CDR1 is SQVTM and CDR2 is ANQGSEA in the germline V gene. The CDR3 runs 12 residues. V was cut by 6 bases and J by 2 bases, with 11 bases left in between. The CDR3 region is CSVIQGAYEQYF. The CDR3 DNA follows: TGCAGCGTGATACAGGGAGCCTACGAGCAGTACTTC.